Here is one T cell receptor (beta chain) with its context. The same CDR3 arises from other DNA sequences in this sample as well. These data are taken from a study of blood T cell repertoires in COVID-19. On the study more broadly: Researchers got acute and convalescent COVID-19 samples from the United States, Italy and Spain. From T cells, B-cell-depleted T cells, or PBMCs came the material, which was cDNA or gDNA.

The germline CDR1 and CDR2 sequences are KGHSH and LQKENI. The CDR3 sequence is 14 residues long. Between the trimmed V and J ends, which lost 2 bases and 2 bases, there was a span of 7 bases. Methods used by the authors: Amplifying reference gene primers gave estimates of nucleated cell counts. Produced via immunoSEQ multiplex PCR; TCRdb's table is partial and in-frame only. That table gives V, J and clone size, and the DNA gave D and trimming. The sample lists approximately 180,000 clones; roughly 91% were seen once. The V gene is TRBV18, the J gene TRBJ1-5, with D possibly matching TRBD1 (5 bases). The sequence came from a man between 35 and 55 years old with active or convalescent COVID-19. The sample was peripheral blood. The CDR3 loop is CASSPEQGNQPQHF. The CDR3 DNA is TGTGCCAGCTCACCAGAACAGGGCAATCAGCCCCAGCATTTT.